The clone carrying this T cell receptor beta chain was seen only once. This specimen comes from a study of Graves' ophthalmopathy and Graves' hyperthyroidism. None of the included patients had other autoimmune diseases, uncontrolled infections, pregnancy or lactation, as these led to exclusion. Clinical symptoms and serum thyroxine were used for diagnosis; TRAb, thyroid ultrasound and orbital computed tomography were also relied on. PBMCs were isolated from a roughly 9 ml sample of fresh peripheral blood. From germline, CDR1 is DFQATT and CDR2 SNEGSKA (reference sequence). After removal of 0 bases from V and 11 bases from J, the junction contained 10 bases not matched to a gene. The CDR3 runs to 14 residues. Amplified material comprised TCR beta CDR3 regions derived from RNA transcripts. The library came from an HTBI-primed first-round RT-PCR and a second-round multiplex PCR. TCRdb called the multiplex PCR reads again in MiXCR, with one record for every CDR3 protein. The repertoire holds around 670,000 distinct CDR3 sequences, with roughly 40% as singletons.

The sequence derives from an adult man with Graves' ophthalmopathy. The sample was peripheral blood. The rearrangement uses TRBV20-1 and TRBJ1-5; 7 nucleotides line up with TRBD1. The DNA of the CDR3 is TGCAGTGCTAGAGAGACTACAGGGGTTACAGCCCAGCATTTT. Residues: CSARETTGVTAQHF.